This is a list of T cell receptor beta chains from one sample in a study of cytomegalovirus exposure and HLA in healthy donors. The data were produced by immunoSEQ multiplex PCR, yet TCRdb's version contains in-frame clones alone and is incomplete. The sample contains about 100,000 clones, roughly 87% of which appear only once. The sample was PBMCs. The receptor set was obtained from a man in his thirties or forties in good health and CMV-seropositive. CDR3s include the opening cysteine and the closing phenylalanine or tryptophan. The D gene is left open where the match is weak. Clone size is given for some rows only: seen once, a few or many times, or a class if the clone is expanded.

J gene | V gene | clone size | D gene | CDR3 DNA | CDR3 protein
TRBJ2-2 | TRBV6-5 | few | TRBD2 | TGTGCCAGCAGGTCGACTAGCGGGGGAATCGGGGAGCTGTTTTTT | CASRSTSGGIGELFF
TRBJ2-6 | TRBV5-8 | . | . | TGTGCCAGCAGCTTATGGGGGGCTGGGGCCAACGTCCTGACTTTC | CASSLWGAGANVLTF
TRBJ1-2 | TRBV6-1 | few | TRBD1 | TGTGCCAGCAGCCGCGACAGGGAAGGAGGCTACACCTTC | CASSRDREGGYTF
TRBJ1-2 | TRBV2 | . | . | TGTGCCAGCACGCGGGGTACCGGGCCCCGCTATGGCTACACCTTC | CASTRGTGPRYGYTF
TRBJ2-5 | TRBV5-5 | . | . | TGTGCCAGCAGCTATCTCAGGGAAGAGACCCAGTACTTC | CASSYLREETQYF
TRBJ2-3 | TRBV12-2 | . | . | TGTGCAAGCGGACTAGAGCTCCGGTCCACAGATACGCAGTATTTT | CASGLELRSTDTQYF
TRBJ1-3 | TRBV5-6 | . | . | TGTGCCAGCAGTGAGGGCAGACCTCTCTCTGGAAACACCATATATTTT | CASSEGRPLSGNTIYF
TRBJ1-2 | TRBV5-1 | . | TRBD1 | TGCGCCAGCAGCCCGGGACAGGGAGCTAACTATGGCTACACCTTC | CASSPGQGANYGYTF
TRBJ2-5 | TRBV27 | . | . | TGTGCCAGCAGTTTACCGTCTAGAACCGAAGAGACCCAGTACTTC | CASSLPSRTEETQYF
TRBJ2-1 | TRBV5-4 | . | TRBD2 | TGTGCCAGCAGCTTGGGGTCGTCTTTAGCGGGGGGCCGCGAGCAGTTCTTC | CASSLGSSLAGGREQFF
TRBJ1-5 | TRBV27 | . | TRBD1 | TGTGCCAGCAGTTTATTAGGGACAGGGGATGATCAGCCCCAGCATTTT | CASSLLGTGDDQPQHF
TRBJ1-1 | TRBV18 | once | . | TGTGCCAGCTCACCCTCGCCCCTGGGGCAAGCTTTCTTT | CASSPSPLGQAFF
TRBJ1-1 | TRBV6-4 | . | . | TGTGCCAGCAGGGCGGGAGAGAACACTGAAGCTTTCTTT | CASRAGENTEAFF
TRBJ2-7 | TRBV5-5 | . | . | TGTGCCAGCAGCAATTCTGACAGATACGAGCAGTACTTC | CASSNSDRYEQYF
TRBJ1-5 | TRBV4-1 | . | TRBD1 | TGCGCCAGCAGCCAAGAAAGGACAGGGGCTTCCCAGCCCCAGCATTTT | CASSQERTGASQPQHF
TRBJ1-1 | TRBV19 | . | . | TGTGCCAGTAGTATGATGCCACAGCTGAACACTGAAGCTTTCTTT | CASSMMPQLNTEAFF
TRBJ1-1 | TRBV6-1 | . | . | TGTGCCAGTAATTCTCGACGGGAAATTTACACTGAAGCTTTCTTT | CASNSRREIYTEAFF
TRBJ1-1 | TRBV5-1 | . | TRBD1 | TGCGCCAGCAGCTCCGGGACAGGGGTCACTGAAGCTTTCTTT | CASSSGTGVTEAFF
TRBJ1-1 | TRBV18 | . | TRBD1 | TGTGCCAGCTCACCTGGACAGGGCCGGTTTGTCACTGAAGCTTTCTTT | CASSPGQGRFVTEAFF
TRBJ2-5 | TRBV5-4 | . | TRBD1 | TGTGCCAGCAGCCTGGGGGGACAGGGAGCAGAGACCCAGTACTTC | CASSLGGQGAETQYF
TRBJ1-2 | TRBV7-2 | few | . | TGTGCCAGCAGCTTAGTGCGCTATGGCTACACCTTC | CASSLVRYGYTF
TRBJ1-1 | TRBV18 | . | . | TGTGCCAGCTCACCAATCGGCAGGTTGAACACTGAAGCTTTCTTT | CASSPIGRLNTEAFF
TRBJ2-7 | TRBV29-1 | . | TRBD2 | TGCAGCGCCGAGGGGCCGACTAGCGGGGGACTCACCTACGAGCAGTACTTC | CSAEGPTSGGLTYEQYF
TRBJ1-6 | TRBV5-1 | . | TRBD1 | TGCGCCAGCAGCTTGGAAGGACAGGGGATGACACCCCTCCACTTT | CASSLEGQGMTPLHF
TRBJ2-3 | TRBV9 | few | TRBD2 | TGTGCCAGCAGCGTACGTCCTAGCGGGGGAAGTCCGGCCGCAGATACGCAGTATTTT | CASSVRPSGGSPAADTQYF
TRBJ2-4 | TRBV30 | . | . | TGTGCCTGGAGTGGCCAGGGGGGAAGTCAGTACTTC | CAWSGQGGSQYF
TRBJ1-3 | TRBV19 | . | . | TGTGCCAGTCGGACAGCAGGAAACACCATATATTTT | CASRTAGNTIYF
TRBJ2-3 | TRBV9 | . | TRBD2 | TGTGCCAGCAGCGTAGGGGTGAGCGGGGCTTCAGATACGCAGTATTTT | CASSVGVSGASDTQYF
TRBJ1-3 | TRBV5-6 | once | . | TGTGCCAGCAGGTTTGGCCACGGGACAGGAAACACCATATATTTT | CASRFGHGTGNTIYF
TRBJ1-4 | TRBV5-1 | . | . | TGCGCCAGCAGCGGCAGGGTTGATGAAAAACTGTTTTTT | CASSGRVDEKLFF
TRBJ1-1 | TRBV5-4 | . | . | TGTGCCAGCAGGCTCTCTCCGGACAACATGAACACTGAAGCTTTCTTT | CASRLSPDNMNTEAFF
TRBJ2-4 | TRBV4-1 | . | TRBD2 | TGCGCCAGCAGCCAAGTTACCGGGACTAGCGGAAACATTCAGTACTTC | CASSQVTGTSGNIQYF
TRBJ2-7 | TRBV5-1 | . | . | TGCGCCAGCAGCTTGACCCGGACTGGCACCTACGAGCAGTACTTC | CASSLTRTGTYEQYF
TRBJ1-5 | TRBV5-1 | . | . | TGCGCCAGCAGCTTGGAACGGAATCAGCCCCAGCATTTT | CASSLERNQPQHF
TRBJ1-6 | TRBV5-1 | . | TRBD1 | TGCGCCAGCAGTCCCAGGGGGGACCCTAATTCACCCCTCCACTTT | CASSPRGDPNSPLHF
TRBJ1-1 | TRBV29-1 | . | . | TGCAGCGTTGGAAGGGGATACACTGAAGCTTTCTTT | CSVGRGYTEAFF
TRBJ2-5 | TRBV15 | . | . | TGTGCCACCAGCAGAGATTGGGGCAACCAAGAGACCCAGTACTTC | CATSRDWGNQETQYF
TRBJ2-1 | TRBV2 | . | TRBD2 | TGTGCCAGCCTATTCGGGGGGTCCTCCTACAATGAGCAGTTCTTC | CASLFGGSSYNEQFF
TRBJ1-5 | TRBV19 | few | . | TGTGCCAGTAGTACGGCAGGGAGGGGTCAGCCCCAGCATTTT | CASSTAGRGQPQHF
TRBJ2-7 | TRBV6-1 | . | . | TGTGCCACCAACTGGCGGGCAGCTGACTACGAGCAGTACTTC | CATNWRAADYEQYF
TRBJ2-7 | TRBV5-1 | once | TRBD1 | TGCGCCAGCAGCTGGGGGGACAGGGGTACCTACGAGCAGTACTTC | CASSWGDRGTYEQYF
TRBJ2-2 | TRBV5-1 | . | . | TGCGCCAGCAGCTTGGTACCTTTAGGACAAGGCACCGGGGAGCTGTTTTTT | CASSLVPLGQGTGELFF
TRBJ1-6 | TRBV6-1 | . | . | TGTGCCAGCAGACCAAACAGGGAAAATTCACCCCTCCACTTT | CASRPNRENSPLHF
TRBJ1-5 | TRBV5-8 | once | . | TGTGCCAGCAGCTCCAGGTGGGCTCAGCCCCAGCATTTT | CASSSRWAQPQHF
TRBJ1-2 | TRBV4-2 | . | TRBD1 | TGTGCCAGCAGCCAAACCGGGACAGGGAACTATGGCTACACCTTC | CASSQTGTGNYGYTF
TRBJ1-6 | TRBV27 | . | TRBD1 | TGTGCCAGCAGTTCCCGGGACAGGGGTTCGGGATACTATAATTCACCCCTCCACTTT | CASSSRDRGSGYYNSPLHF
TRBJ1-4 | TRBV15 | . | . | TGTGCCACCAGCAGAGATCTACCGGGTTCCTTTAATGAAAAACTGTTTTTT | CATSRDLPGSFNEKLFF
TRBJ2-3 | TRBV5-1 | . | TRBD1 | TGCGCCAGCGGCTCCGGGACAGGGCAAGATACGCAGTATTTT | CASGSGTGQDTQYF
TRBJ2-7 | TRBV9 | . | TRBD1 | TGTGCCAGCAGCGTAATGGGACAGGGGGGGTTCTACGAGCAGTACTTC | CASSVMGQGGFYEQYF
TRBJ1-1 | TRBV14 | . | . | TGTGCCAGCAGCCAAATGTCGGACACTGAAGCTTTCTTT | CASSQMSDTEAFF
TRBJ2-7 | TRBV7-9 | . | . | TGTGCCAGCAGCCCTCCTGGGGCACCCGAGCAGTACTTC | CASSPPGAPEQYF
TRBJ2-1 | TRBV5-1 | once | TRBD1 | TGCGCCAGCAGCGATCGACAGGGCTACAATGAGCAGTTCTTC | CASSDRQGYNEQFF
TRBJ2-1 | TRBV6-1 | . | . | TGTGCCAGCAGTGTTCTAGCCAACTCGAGAAATGAGCAGTTCTTC | CASSVLANSRNEQFF
TRBJ1-1 | TRBV25-1 | . | . | TGTGCCAGCAGTGAATATGGACTCAGTGAGAACACTGAAGCTTTCTTT | CASSEYGLSENTEAFF
TRBJ1-2 | TRBV9 | . | . | TGTGCCAGCTCGCTAACGGGGGCAGGCGGGGGAGGTTATGGCTACACCTTC | CASSLTGAGGGGYGYTF
TRBJ2-3 | TRBV5-4 | . | . | TGTGCCAGCGGAACCGGCCCAGGGGCCACAGATACGCAGTATTTT | CASGTGPGATDTQYF
TRBJ2-1 | TRBV19 | . | . | TGTGCCAGTGGGGGGAATGAGCAGTTCTTC | CASGGNEQFF
TRBJ2-2 | TRBV6-6 | once | TRBD2 | TGTGCCAGCAGCCGTCCGGGACTAGCGCCCACCGGGGAGCTGTTTTTT | CASSRPGLAPTGELFF